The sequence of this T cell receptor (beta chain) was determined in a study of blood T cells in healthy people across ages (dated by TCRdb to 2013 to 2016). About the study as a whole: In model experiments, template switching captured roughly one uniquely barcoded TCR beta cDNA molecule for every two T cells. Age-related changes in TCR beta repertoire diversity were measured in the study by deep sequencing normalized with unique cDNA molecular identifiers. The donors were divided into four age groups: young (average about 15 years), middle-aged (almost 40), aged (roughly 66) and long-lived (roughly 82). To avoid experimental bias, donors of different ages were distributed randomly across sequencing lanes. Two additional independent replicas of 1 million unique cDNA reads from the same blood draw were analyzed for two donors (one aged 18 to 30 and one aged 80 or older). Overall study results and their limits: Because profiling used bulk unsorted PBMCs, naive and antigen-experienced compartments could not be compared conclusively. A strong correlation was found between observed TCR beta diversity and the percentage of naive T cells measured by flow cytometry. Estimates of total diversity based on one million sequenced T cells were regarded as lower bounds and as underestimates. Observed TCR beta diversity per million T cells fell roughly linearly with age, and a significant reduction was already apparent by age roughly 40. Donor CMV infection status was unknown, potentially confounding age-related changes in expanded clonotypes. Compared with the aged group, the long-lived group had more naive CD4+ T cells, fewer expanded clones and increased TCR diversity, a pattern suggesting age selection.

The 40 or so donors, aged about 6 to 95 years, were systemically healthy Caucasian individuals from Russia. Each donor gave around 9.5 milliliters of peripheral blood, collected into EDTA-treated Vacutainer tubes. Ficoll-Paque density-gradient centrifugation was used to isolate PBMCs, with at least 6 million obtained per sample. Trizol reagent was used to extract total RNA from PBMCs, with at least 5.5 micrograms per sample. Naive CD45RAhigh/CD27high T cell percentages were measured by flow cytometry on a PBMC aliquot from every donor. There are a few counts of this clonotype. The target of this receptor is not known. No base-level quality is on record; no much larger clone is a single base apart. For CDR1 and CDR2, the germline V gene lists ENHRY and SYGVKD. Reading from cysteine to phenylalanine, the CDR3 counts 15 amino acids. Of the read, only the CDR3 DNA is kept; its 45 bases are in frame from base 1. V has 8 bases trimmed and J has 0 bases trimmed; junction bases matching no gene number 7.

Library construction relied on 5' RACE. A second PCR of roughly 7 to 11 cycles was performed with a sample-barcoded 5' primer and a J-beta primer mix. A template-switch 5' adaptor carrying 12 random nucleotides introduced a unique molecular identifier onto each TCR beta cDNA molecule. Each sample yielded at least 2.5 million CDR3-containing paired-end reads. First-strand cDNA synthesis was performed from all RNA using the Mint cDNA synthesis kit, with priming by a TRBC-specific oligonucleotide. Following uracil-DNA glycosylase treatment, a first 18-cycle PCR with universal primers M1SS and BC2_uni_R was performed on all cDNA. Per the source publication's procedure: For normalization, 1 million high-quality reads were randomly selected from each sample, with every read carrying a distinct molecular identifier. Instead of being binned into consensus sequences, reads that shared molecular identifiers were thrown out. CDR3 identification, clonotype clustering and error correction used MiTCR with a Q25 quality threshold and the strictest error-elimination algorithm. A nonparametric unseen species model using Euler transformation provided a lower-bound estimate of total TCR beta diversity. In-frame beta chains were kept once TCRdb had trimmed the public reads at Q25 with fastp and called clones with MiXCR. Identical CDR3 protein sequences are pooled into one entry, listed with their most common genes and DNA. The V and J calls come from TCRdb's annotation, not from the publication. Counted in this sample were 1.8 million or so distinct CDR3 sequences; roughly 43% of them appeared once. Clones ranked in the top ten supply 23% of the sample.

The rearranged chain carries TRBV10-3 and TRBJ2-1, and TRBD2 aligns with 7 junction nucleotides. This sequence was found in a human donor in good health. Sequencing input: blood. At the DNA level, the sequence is TGTGCCATCGCGCGGGAGAAGAGCTCCTACAATGAGCAGTTCTTC. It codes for CAIAREKSSYNEQFF.